This TCR beta chain came from a study of blood T cells in healthy people across ages. The germline gives CDR1 LGHNA, CDR2 YNFKEQ. The trim removed 0 bases at V and 5 bases at J, leaving 5 bases unmatched. The length of the CDR3 is 17 residues. The people who gave samples were healthy Caucasians from Russia, aged roughly 6 to 90. Whole-study findings and limits: Correlation between TCR beta diversity and naive T cell percentage was strong.

Concerning this clonotype: What it recognizes is unknown.

It was with a sample-barcoded 5' primer and a J-beta primer mix that a second PCR of about 6 to 11 cycles was run. Unique molecular identifiers of 12 random nucleotides labeled each cDNA. TCRdb redid the calling of the 5' RACE reads with MiXCR, one entry per CDR3 protein. The data show about 970,000 distinct CDR3 sequences, roughly 50% seen once. Source material: blood. The source of this sequence is a woman in her sixties or seventies in good health. This sequence joins TRBV4-2 and TRBJ2-3; 13 bases map to TRBD2. CDR3 sequence: CASSQDFTSGRGDTQYF. The CDR3 DNA follows: TGTGCCAGCAGCCAAGATTTCACTAGCGGGAGGGGAGATACGCAGTATTTT.